The 19 T cell receptor beta chains below come from one sample, sequenced in a study of blood T cell repertoires in COVID-19. The assay was immunoSEQ multiplex PCR, and TCRdb's table has in-frame clones only and misses some. Found here are 100,000 or so clones, under 90% of them singletons; the top ten hold around a fifth. The sequenced material came from peripheral blood. The receptors here all came from a human donor in a cohort sampled during active COVID-19.

This chain links TRBV4-2 with TRBJ1-4; D is perhaps TRBD1 (6 bases). CDR1 and CDR2 (germline): LGHNA, YNFKEQ. The CDR3 sequence is 15 residues long. Trimming cost V 1 base and J 8 bases, with 14 bases left between them. Written as DNA, the CDR3 is TGTGCCAGCAGCCAAGCCCCGAGGGGGGGCGAAAAACTGTTTTTT. This gives the protein CASSQAPRGGEKLFF.

This clone was picked up a small number of times. The chain joins TRBV10-3 to TRBJ2-3; 10 bases align to TRBD1. J was trimmed by 4 bases and V by 0 bases; bases with no gene match: 4. The V gene's germline CDR1 is ENHRY and CDR2 SYGVKD. CDR3 size: 16 residues. The CDR3 sequence: CAISESGGQGPDTQYF. In DNA, the CDR3 is TGTGCCATCAGTGAGTCGGGGGGACAGGGGCCAGATACGCAGTATTTT.

V and J are TRBV9 and TRBJ1-1; D is possibly TRBD1 (5 bases). The CDR3 is made up of 15 amino acids. The ends were cut back, 1 base at V and 4 bases at J, with 14 bases in the middle. Per the germline V gene, CDR1 is SGDLS and CDR2 is YYNGEE. The CDR3 protein is CASSVNILGGTEAFF. CDR3 nucleotide sequence: TGTGCCAGCAGCGTAAACATCCTGGGGGGCACTGAAGCTTTCTTT.

This chain connects TRBV7-9 to TRBJ2-3, with D perhaps matching TRBD2 (6 bases). Deletions cut 1 base from V and 3 bases from J, with 8 bases between. Germline V gene lookup returns CDR1 SEHNR and CDR2 FQNEAQ (reference sequence). The CDR3 length is 14 residues. CDR3 DNA: TGTGCCAGCAGCTTAGTCGGGGGAACAGATACGCAGTATTTT. Encoded protein: CASSLVGGTDTQYF.

This chain joins TRBV29-1 and TRBJ2-7, with D possibly matching TRBD1 (5 bases). Germline V gene lookup returns CDR1 SQVTM and CDR2 ANQGSEA. The ends were cut back, 6 bases at V and 2 bases at J, with 8 bases in the middle. The CDR3 length is 11 residues. This CDR3 reads CSVGHTYEQYF. The CDR3 region has the DNA TGCAGCGTGGGGCATACCTACGAGCAGTACTTC.

V gene TRBV6-6 combines with J gene TRBJ1-4; 8 nucleotides match TRBD1. CDR3 size: 13 residues. With V trimmed by 5 bases and J by 5 bases, 1 base remained unmatched. CDR1 MNHNY and CDR2 SVGAGI come from the germline V gene (reference sequence). CDR3 bases: TGTGCCAGCAGTCGGACAGGGAATGAAAAACTGTTTTTT. It is translated as CASSRTGNEKLFF.

The rearrangement uses TRBV5-1 and TRBJ2-5; 12 bases agree with TRBD2. With 5 bases clipped from V and 1 base from J, the junction kept 3 bases outside the gene matches. The germline CDR1 and CDR2 sequences are SGHRS and YFSETQ. The CDR3 covers 15 residues. The CDR3 bases are TGCGCCAGCAGGTCACTAGCGGGAGGCCAAGAGACCCAGTACTTC. Translated, it gives CASRSLAGGQETQYF.

The J gene is TRBJ2-6, the V gene TRBV3-1 (or the pseudogene TRBV3-2); D gene unclear. Deletions cut 7 bases from V and 4 bases from J, with 8 bases between. The germline V gene encodes CDR1 LGHDT and CDR2 YNNKEL (reference sequence). The CDR3 has 13 residues. The CDR3 here is CASTNLGANVLTF. DNA for the CDR3: TGTGCCAGCACCAATCTAGGGGCCAACGTCCTGACTTTC.

The rearrangement links TRBV18 to TRBJ1-2, with TRBD1 matching over 7 bases. V was clipped by 5 bases and J by 8 bases; unmatched bases: 14. The CDR3 sequence is 15 residues long. CDR1 and CDR2 from the germline V gene are KGHSH and LQKENI. CDR3 DNA sequence: TGTGCCAGCTCATCCTCGACAGGGAAAGAACGAGGCTACACCTTC. Protein product: CASSSSTGKERGYTF.

The chain combines TRBV6-5 with TRBJ1-6; 8 nucleotides line up with TRBD1. The CDR3 has 15 amino acids. The J segment lost 10 bases and the V segment lost 1 base, leaving 6 bases of the junction unmatched. CDR1 and CDR2 (germline): MNHEY, SVGAGI. In DNA, the CDR3 is TGTGCCAGCAGTTACTTCGGGACAGGTGTATCACCCCTCCACTTT. Translated: CASSYFGTGVSPLHF.

The gene calls are TRBV18 and TRBJ1-2; the match to TRBD1 covers 9 bases. CDR1 KGHSH and CDR2 LQKENI come from the germline V gene. The CDR3 is made up of 12 amino acids. V shed 6 bases and J 14 bases; nucleotides not matched to a gene: 10. This CDR3 is CASSQRQGGWTF. Here the CDR3 DNA reads TGTGCCAGCTCGCAACGACAGGGGGGATGGACCTTC.

The V gene is TRBV7-2, the J gene TRBJ1-1, with a weak D call TRBD1 (6 bases). Germline lookup yields CDR1 SGHTA and CDR2 FQGNSA. The CDR3 runs to 15 residues. The ends were cut back, 1 base at V and 5 bases at J, with 14 bases in the middle. CDR3 residues: CASSLGGGMGTEAFF. DNA of the CDR3: TGTGCCAGCAGCTTAGGCGGGGGCATGGGAACTGAAGCTTTCTTT.

This chain connects TRBV2 to TRBJ2-7; the D gene is possibly TRBD2 (6 bases). Germline V gene data show CDR1 as SNHLY and CDR2 as FYNNEI. V gave up 6 bases and J gave up 6 bases, with 9 bases separating them. The CDR3 consists of 11 residues. The CDR3 DNA reads TGTGCCAGCAGGGGGGGAGTCGAGCAGTACTTC. It encodes CASRGGVEQYF.

This sequence joins TRBV23-1 and TRBJ1-1; D is possibly TRBD1 (6 bases). TRBV23-1 is an ORF; its function is uncertain. CDR3 size: 18 residues. Trimming took off 4 bases at V and 6 bases at J, with 27 bases between the two ends. CDR3 DNA: TGCGCCAGCAGTCTTAAGGGGGACCCCGATTGTGAGTGTGCTGAAGCTTTCTTT. Translated: CASSLKGDPDCECAEAFF.

The chain joins TRBV7-8 to TRBJ2-3, with 7 bases matching TRBD2. The junction had 5 bases not matched to a gene; V was cut back by 8 bases and J by 3 bases. The CDR3 runs 13 residues. Germline CDR1 is SGHVS and CDR2 is FQNEAQ. This chain's CDR3 is CASLGGGTDTQYF. The CDR3 DNA is TGTGCCAGCCTCGGCGGGGGTACAGATACGCAGTATTTT.

As DNA, the CDR3 is TGCAGCGTTGAAGAGCCGAGCAGGGCGAGGGAGACCCAGTACTTC. Its translation is CSVEEPSRARETQYF. V usage is TRBV29-1 and J usage is TRBJ2-5, with D perhaps TRBD1 (5 bases). Germline V gene lookup returns CDR1 SQVTM and CDR2 ANQGSEA. The CDR3 is 15 residues long. Between the trimmed V and J ends, which lost 0 bases and 5 bases, there was a span of 16 bases. The full variable domain, with the rest looked up from reference TRBV29-1 and TRBJ2-5, is SAVISQKPSRDICQRGTSLTIQCQVDSQVTMMFWYRQQPGQSLTLIATANQGSEATYESGFVIDKFPISRPNLTFSTLTVSNMSPEDSSIYLCSVEEPSRARETQYFGPGTRLLVL.

The chain links TRBV6-1 to TRBJ2-7; TRBD1 is a possible D gene (6 bases). This CDR3 is 14 amino acids long. In germline, CDR1 is MNHNS, CDR2 SASEGT. V lost 2 bases and J 5 bases, leaving 13 bases between the germline ends. DNA of the CDR3: TGTGCCAGCAGTGAATACGCCGACAGGAACGAGCAGTACTTC. It translates to CASSEYADRNEQYF.

The CDR3 here is CASTPLGNRGREAFF. The CDR3 DNA sequence: TGTGCCAGCACTCCCCTTGGCAACAGGGGGCGTGAAGCTTTCTTT. The chain has TRBV5-6 and TRBJ1-1, with TRBD1 identical over 9 bases. CDR1 SGHDT and CDR2 YYEEEE come from the germline V gene. CDR3 length equals 15 residues. Trimming cost V 6 bases and J 7 bases; bases outside gene matches: 13.

This sequence joins TRBV10-3 and TRBJ1-5; D unresolved. The CDR3 has 12 amino acids. Trimming took 9 bases from V and 9 from J, leaving 15 bases between them. CDR1 and CDR2 from the germline V gene are ENHRY and SYGVKD. This chain's CDR3 is CAIKAALGPQHF. In nucleotides, the CDR3 is TGTGCCATAAAAGCGGCCCTAGGGCCCCAGCATTTT.